The T cell receptor (beta chain) under discussion was sequenced for a study of Graves' ophthalmopathy and Graves' hyperthyroidism. Study-wide points: In blood appeared most of the expanded thyroid clonotypes whose frequency exceeded 0.001.

Concerning this clonotype itself: Its antigen is unknown.

Diagnosis used clinical symptoms, serum thyroxine, TRAb, thyroid ultrasound and orbital computed tomography. PBMCs came from 7.5 to 10 ml of fresh peripheral blood. The CDR3 totals 15 residues. The V and J ends lost 1 base and 5 bases, in that order; junction bases with no gene match: 4. The germline V gene has CDR1 SNHLY and CDR2 FYNNEI. Amplified TCR beta CDR3 regions were obtained using RNA transcripts as template. First-round RT-PCR used HTBI primers; second-round multiplex PCR followed. TCRdb ran MiXCR on the multiplex PCR reads and lists one entry per CDR3 protein. The data contain more than 550,000 distinct CDR3 sequences, about two fifths of them singletons.

Source material: peripheral blood. The chain links TRBV2 to TRBJ2-2; 7 bases line up with TRBD2. This TCR was recovered from an adult man with Graves' ophthalmopathy. This chain's CDR3 is CASSEDGGGTGELFF. The CDR3 region has the DNA TGTGCCAGCAGTGAAGACGGCGGGGGAACCGGGGAGCTGTTTTTT.